The entry that follows covers one TCR beta chain sequence. Its antigen is still unknown. Base quality data are lacking; no much larger clone is found one base away. The library was produced with 5' RACE. Sequencing used an Illumina HiSeq 2500. The second PCR ran for roughly 7 to 11 cycles and used a J-beta primer mix along with a sample-barcoded 5' primer. A unique molecular identifier was introduced onto each TCR beta cDNA molecule by a template-switch 5' adaptor carrying 12 random nucleotides. Each sample yielded at least 3 million CDR3-containing paired-end reads. First-strand cDNA synthesis was performed from all RNA using the Mint cDNA synthesis kit, with priming by a TRBC-specific oligonucleotide. Following uracil-DNA glycosylase treatment, a first 18-cycle PCR with universal primers M1SS and BC2_uni_R was performed on all cDNA. On the study's bioinformatics: Each sample was normalized by randomly selecting 1 million high-quality reads, each carrying a distinct molecular identifier. Reads with shared molecular identifiers were discarded instead of being binned into consensus sequences. MiTCR, set to a Q25 quality threshold and the strictest error-elimination algorithm, was used for CDR3 identification, clonotype clustering and error correction. A nonparametric unseen species model using Euler transformation provided a lower-bound estimate of total TCR beta diversity. TCRdb reworked the public reads: Q25 trimming with fastp, MiXCR clone assembly, productive beta chains retained. All rows with the same CDR3 protein become a single entry with the most common DNA and genes. The V and J calls shown here were made by TCRdb, not taken from the authors' results. The sample table shows 250,000 to 300,000 distinct CDR3 sequences, and 25% to 30% are seen once. The ten largest account for 25% to 35% of the sample.

The data stem from a study of blood T cells in healthy people across ages (dated by TCRdb to between 2015 and 2016). As for the study more broadly: In model experiments, template switching captured about one uniquely barcoded TCR beta cDNA molecule for every two T cells. To track age-related changes in TCR beta repertoire diversity, the study relied on deep sequencing normalized with unique cDNA molecular identifiers. The donors were divided into four age groups: young (average 16 years), middle-aged (approximately 39), aged (about 60) and long-lived (82). To avoid experimental bias, donors of different ages were distributed randomly across sequencing lanes. Two additional independent replicas of 1 million unique cDNA reads from the same blood draw were analyzed for two donors (one aged 18 to 30 and one aged 80 or older). What the work shows at the level of the full study, not this receptor alone: As age increased, observed TCR beta diversity per million T cells dropped in a roughly linear way, and a significant reduction was already evident by age about 40. Compared with the aged group, the long-lived group had more naive CD4+ T cells, fewer expanded clones and increased TCR diversity, suggesting age selection. Conclusive comparison of naive and antigen-experienced compartments was prevented by the profiling of bulk unsorted PBMCs. Total diversity estimates from one million sequenced T cells were considered lower bounds and underestimates. Observed TCR beta diversity correlated strongly with the percentage of naive T cells measured by flow cytometry. Because donor CMV infection status was unknown, age-related changes in expanded clonotypes were potentially confounded.

Deletion took 2 bases off V and 5 bases off J, with a span of 13 bases between the germline ends. The germline V gene yields SGHDT for CDR1 and YYEEEE for CDR2. The cysteine opens and the phenylalanine closes a CDR3 of 14 amino acids. Only the CDR3 DNA stays, 42 bases, in frame from base 1. The donors were roughly 39 Caucasian individuals from Russia, aged roughly 6 to 95 years, who were systemically healthy. Around 10 milliliters of peripheral blood were collected from each donor into EDTA-treated Vacutainer tubes. Ficoll-Paque density-gradient centrifugation was used to isolate PBMCs, with at least 6.5 million per sample. Total RNA, at least 6 micrograms per sample, was extracted from PBMCs with Trizol reagent. Naive CD45RAhigh/CD27high T cell percentages were measured by flow cytometry on a PBMC aliquot from every donor.

The specimen sequenced was blood. The rearranged chain carries TRBV5-6 and TRBJ2-5, and TRBD1 may be the D gene, going by 6 matching bases. This TCR was sampled from a woman in her 70s in good health. CDR3 region: CASSLPKGVETQYF. The nucleotide sequence reads as follows: TGTGCCAGCAGCTTACCCAAGGGGGTGGAGACCCAGTACTTC.